The 2 T cell receptor beta chains presented below share a single source sample, sequenced in a study of CD4+ T cells in melanoma. Clones were sequenced by immunoSEQ multiplex PCR, and TCRdb holds only the in-frame ones, with some missing. The sample gives over 15,000 clones, 76% of which show up once; more than 10% is in the top ten. The material sequenced was cells from a culture (not recorded whether cultured in vitro). These receptors originate from a human donor with melanoma.

This chain uses TRBV15 with TRBJ2-7, with 7 bases fitting TRBD2. The CDR3 runs 15 residues. Germline assignment: CDR1 LNHNV and CDR2 YYDKDF (reference sequence). V shed 1 base and J 7 bases; nucleotides not matched to a gene: 10. The CDR3 protein is CATSRGLANLREQYF. The CDR3 coding sequence is TGTGCCACCAGCAGAGGACTAGCCAACTTACGTGAGCAGTACTTC.

The chain links TRBV5-1 to TRBJ1-2; tentative D call: TRBD1 (6 bases). There are 15 residues in the CDR3. V was pared by 4 bases and J by 6 bases, with 19 bases between. The germline V gene encodes CDR1 SGHRS and CDR2 YFSETQ. In DNA form, the CDR3 reads TGCGCCAGCAGCCCCCAAAACCCGGGGGCCAATGGCTACACCTTC. This translates into CASSPQNPGANGYTF.